The subject of this entry is one T cell receptor (beta chain). Its specificity is not known. The length of the CDR3 is 11 residues. J was trimmed by 2 bases and V by 8 bases; bases with no gene match: 2. Germline V lookup: CDR1 DFQATT, CDR2 SNEGSKA (reference sequence). These data originate in a study of human T cells and chemical hapten exposure. Study in general: Application of 0.01% DPC to the upper back was done by patch test, with a reading at 6 days.

Points from the study as a whole: In comparison with controls, expanded TCRs gave rise to a significantly larger number of large CDR3 similarity clusters. TCRs above 1 in 1000 frequency stayed constant with DPC sensitization.

Time point specified: patch test 1, 2 weeks after DPC sensitization. Treatment indicated: therapeutic diphenylcyclopropenone sensitization with weekly scalp DPC. For the library, individual cDNA molecules each received unique molecular identifiers. TCRdb processed the RACE reads anew with MiXCR; each CDR3 protein has one entry. The table shows over 75,000 distinct CDR3 sequences, with 6% to 9% occurring only once. Sequences were derived from whole blood, sampled in connection with sensitization to the hapten diphenylcyclopropenone (DPC). The chain carries TRBV20-1 and TRBJ2-5; 7 bases fit TRBD2. This TCR was recovered from a woman in her thirties with alopecia areata. Some clones in this sample may be carry-over from other donors' samples. The CDR3 is CSKAGQETQYF. DNA of the CDR3: TGCAGTAAAGCGGGACAAGAGACCCAGTACTTC.